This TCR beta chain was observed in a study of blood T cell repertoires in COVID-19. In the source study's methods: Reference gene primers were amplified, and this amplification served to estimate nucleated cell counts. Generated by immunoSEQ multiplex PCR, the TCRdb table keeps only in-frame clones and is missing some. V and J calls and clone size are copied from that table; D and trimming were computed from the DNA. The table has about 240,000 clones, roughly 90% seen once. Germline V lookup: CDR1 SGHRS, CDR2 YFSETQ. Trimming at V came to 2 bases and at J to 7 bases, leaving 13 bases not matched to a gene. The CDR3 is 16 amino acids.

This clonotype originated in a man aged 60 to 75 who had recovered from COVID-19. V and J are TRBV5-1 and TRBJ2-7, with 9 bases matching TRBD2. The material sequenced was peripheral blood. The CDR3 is CASSFRVGLATGEQYF. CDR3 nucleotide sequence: TGCGCCAGCAGCTTTCGAGTCGGACTAGCGACCGGGGAGCAGTACTTC. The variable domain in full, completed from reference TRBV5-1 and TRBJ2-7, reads KAGVTQTPRYLIKTRGQQVTLSCSPISGHRSVSWYQQTPGQGLQFLFEYFSETQRNKGNFPGRFSGRQFSNSRSEMNVSTLELGDSALYLCASSFRVGLATGEQYFGPGTRLTVT.